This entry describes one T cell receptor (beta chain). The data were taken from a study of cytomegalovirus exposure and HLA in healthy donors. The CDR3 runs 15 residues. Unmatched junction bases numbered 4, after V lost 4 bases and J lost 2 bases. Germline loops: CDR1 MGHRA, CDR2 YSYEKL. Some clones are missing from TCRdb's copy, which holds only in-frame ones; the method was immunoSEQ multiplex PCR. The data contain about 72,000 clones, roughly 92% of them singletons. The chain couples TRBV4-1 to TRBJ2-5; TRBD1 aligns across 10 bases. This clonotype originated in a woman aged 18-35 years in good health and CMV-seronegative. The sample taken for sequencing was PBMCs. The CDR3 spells CASSRGTGVQETQYF. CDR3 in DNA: TGCGCCAGCAGCCGAGGGACAGGGGTTCAAGAGACCCAGTACTTC.